Detailed here is one T cell receptor beta chain. Different KT2-to-PBMC ratios were created with a constant PBMC count. The data originate from a study of quantifying T cell responses using KT2 cells. Looking at the study overall: RNA was reverse transcribed with TCR alpha and beta constant-region primers.

The cDNA 3' end received a ligated oligonucleotide with a UMI. First-round PCR used about 4 cycles and beta primers RC1.1 and RC1.2 covering TRBC1 and TRBC2. Using its own MiXCR run on the UMI-ligation and nested PCR reads, TCRdb lists one record per CDR3 protein. Among over 55,000 distinct CDR3 sequences listed, 10% to 15% were seen once. Sample: PBMCs spiked with cells of the T cell clone KT2. The receptor was derived from a human donor.

This chain's CDR3 is CSASSDLGTQYF. The CDR3 DNA reads as TGCAGTGCTAGTAGCGACCTGGGGACCCAGTACTTC. The rearrangement joins TRBV20-1 to TRBJ2-5; tentatively, D is TRBD2 (5 bases). V lost 3 bases to trimming and J lost 7 bases, with 12 bases between them. Germline CDR1 is DFQATT and CDR2 is SNEGSKA (reference sequence). The CDR3 is 12 amino acids.